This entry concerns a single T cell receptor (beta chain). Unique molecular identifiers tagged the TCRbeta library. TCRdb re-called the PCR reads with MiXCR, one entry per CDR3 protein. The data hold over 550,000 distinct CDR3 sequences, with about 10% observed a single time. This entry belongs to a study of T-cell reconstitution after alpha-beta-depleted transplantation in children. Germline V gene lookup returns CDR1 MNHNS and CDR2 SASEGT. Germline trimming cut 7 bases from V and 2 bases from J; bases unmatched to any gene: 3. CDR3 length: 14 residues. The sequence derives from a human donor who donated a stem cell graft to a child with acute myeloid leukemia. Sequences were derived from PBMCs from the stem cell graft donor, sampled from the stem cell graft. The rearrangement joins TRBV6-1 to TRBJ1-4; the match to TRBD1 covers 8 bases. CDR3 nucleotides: TGTGCCAGCAAGACAGGGGACACTAATGAAAAACTGTTTTTT. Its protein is CASKTGDTNEKLFF.